The 5 T cell receptor beta chains in this list originate from one sample, sequenced in a study of T cell repertoires in cytomegalovirus infection. TCRdb processed the reads anew with MiXCR; each CDR3 protein has one entry. This sample carries around 530,000 distinct CDR3 sequences, approximately 25% of them seen once, and the ten largest clones take less than 15%. Specimen: PBMCs. All receptors come from a human donor in good health (CMV status not recorded). Some clones in this sample may be carry-over from other donors' samples.

The CDR3 region has the DNA TGTGCCAGCAGCCCCAGTAATTTGGGAGGAACCTACGAGCAGTACTTC. It is translated as CASSPSNLGGTYEQYF. The rearrangement joins TRBV7-9 to TRBJ2-7, with a possible D match to TRBD2 (6 bases). V was clipped by 5 bases and J by 2 bases, with 19 bases between them. In germline, CDR1 is SEHNR, CDR2 FQNEAQ (reference sequence). The CDR3 is 16 residues long.

The V gene is TRBV6-6, the J gene TRBJ2-7; TRBD2 is a possible D gene (5 bases). Germline V gene data show CDR1 as MNHNY and CDR2 as SVGAGI (reference sequence). The CDR3 totals 15 residues. V was clipped by 0 bases and J by 2 bases, with 11 bases between them. CDR3 amino acids: CASSYSIGLPYEQYV. CDR3 DNA: TGTGCCAGCAGTTACTCGATAGGACTCCCCTACGAGCAGTACGTC.

The J gene is TRBJ2-7, the V gene TRBV20-1; tentative D call: TRBD2 (5 bases). Trimming shortened V by 3 bases and J by 0 bases, and 12 bases separated the two germline ends. CDR1 and CDR2 from the germline V gene are DFQATT and SNEGSKA (reference sequence). This CDR3 has 14 residues. CDR3 region: CSASDYHSSYEQYV. The CDR3 coding sequence is TGCAGTGCTAGTGACTACCATTCCTCCTACGAGCAGTACGTC.

At least ten counts were recorded for this clonotype. The CDR3 nucleotides are TGTGCCAGCAGCTTAGCGGTGTGGGCCTCTGGGGCCAACGTCCTGACTTTC. Translation gives CASSLAVWASGANVLTF. The V call is TRBV7-2, the J call TRBJ2-6; D ambiguous. V was cut by 0 bases and J by 0 bases, with 9 bases left in between. Looked up from germline, CDR1 is SGHTA and CDR2 is FQGNSA. The length of the CDR3 is 17 residues. Full variable domain (rest looked up from reference TRBV7-2 and TRBJ2-6): GAGVSQSPSNKVTEKGKDVELRCDPISGHTALYWYRQSLGQGLEFLIYFQGNSAPDKSGLPSDRFSAERTGGSVSTLTIQRTQQEDSAVYLCASSLAVWASGANVLTFGAGSRLTVL.

In this sample, this clonotype turned up many times. This chain connects TRBV7-2 to TRBJ1-1; no clear D. CDR1 is SGHTA, CDR2 FQGNSA, per germline. The CDR3 is made up of 13 amino acids. Trimming stripped 1 base from V and 8 bases from J, with 11 bases between. Written as DNA, the CDR3 is TGTGCCAGCAGCTTAGGGTTTCCGGGGGAAGCTTTCTTT. It is translated as CASSLGFPGEAFF.